Included here is one TCR beta chain sequence, with context. The antigen remains undetermined. The data stem from a study of lymphopenia after photon versus proton radiotherapy. Study outcomes and limitations: Under photons, naive T cells and diversity fell while effector/memory populations rose.

Clones were read by immunoSEQ multiplex PCR, and TCRdb kept only the in-frame ones, dropping some. The top ten hold about 6.6% of the sample, which has under 35,000 clones, about 91% seen once. Here the sequenced sample was peripheral blood, taken from a patient treated with proton-based radiotherapy. The receptor was isolated from a woman aged 70-85 years with pancreatic cancer. Some clones in this sample may be carry-over from other donors' samples.

DNA of the CDR3: TGTGCCAGCAGTACCGGACAGGGAGGCTACACCTTC. Amino acid sequence: CASSTGQGGYTF. The rearrangement links TRBV6-6 to TRBJ1-2; 8 nucleotides line up with TRBD1. Trimming at V came to 5 bases and at J to 8 bases, leaving 4 bases not matched to a gene. Per germline, CDR1 MNHNY and CDR2 SVGAGI (reference sequence). The CDR3 is 12 residues long.